This entry describes one TCR beta chain. These data originate in a study of blood T cells in healthy people across ages. The use of a sample-barcoded 5' primer and a J-beta primer mix characterized a second PCR of roughly 6 to 11 cycles. TCRdb redid the calling of the 5' RACE reads with MiXCR, one entry per CDR3 protein. The repertoire holds under 750,000 distinct CDR3 sequences, with 45% to 55% as singletons. The CDR3 consists of 13 residues. Germline CDR1 reads SGHTA; CDR2 reads FQGNSA. V was clipped by 5 bases and J by 6 bases, with 14 bases between them. Sample: blood. The clonotype originates from an elderly man in good health. The chain combines TRBV7-2 with TRBJ2-7; possibly TRBD1 for D (6 bases). This CDR3 is CASSPNTGPEQYF. CDR3 nucleotides: TGTGCCAGCAGCCCAAACACAGGGCCCGAGCAGTACTTC.